This passage covers 24 T cell receptor beta chains from one sample sequenced in a study of T cells in localized non-small cell lung cancer. Sequencing was performed with immunoSEQ multiplex PCR; in TCRdb, only in-frame clones are kept and a portion is missing. The profile covers roughly 25,000 clones, with about 90% appearing a single time and approximately 0.99% taken by the ten largest. Specimen: peripheral blood, collected before any cancer treatment. These receptor sequences come from a woman between 35 and 75 years old with stage I lung adenocarcinoma.

CDR3 region: CASSWAGPGRGEQYF. The CDR3 nucleotides read TGTGCCAGCAGCTGGGCCGGACCCGGTCGTGGTGAGCAGTACTTC. The chain joins TRBV7-2 to TRBJ2-7; D is uncertain. Trimming took off 4 bases at V and 7 bases at J, with 20 bases between the two ends. This CDR3 has 15 residues. Germline CDR1 SGHTA, CDR2 FQGNSA.

The chain has TRBV11-3 and TRBJ2-4; 10 bases fit TRBD1. CDR3 size: 14 residues. V shed 4 bases and J 8 bases; nucleotides not matched to a gene: 5. Germline values: CDR1 SGHNT, CDR2 YENEEA. CDR3 residues: CASSSGTGADIQYF. CDR3 bases: TGTGCCAGCAGCTCGGGGACAGGGGCGGACATTCAGTACTTC.

A word on this clone: At one end, the junction sequence differs from germline, possibly due to a read error. This chain joins TRBV18 and TRBJ1-1, with D possibly TRBD1 on 5 matching bases. There are 16 residues in the CDR3. CDR1 and CDR2 from the germline V gene are KGHSH and LQKENI. CDR3 residues: CASSPRGMGENIEAFF. The CDR3, as DNA: TGTGCCAGCTCACCTAGGGGAATGGGCGAGAACATTGAAGCTTTCTTT. The whole variable domain, filled in from reference TRBV18 and TRBJ1-1, reads NAGVMQNPRHLVRRRGQEARLRCSPMKGHSHVYWYRQLPEEGLKFMVYLQKENIIDESGMPKERFSAEFPKEGPSILRIQQVVRGDSAAYFCASSPRGMGENIEAFFGQGTRLTVV.

This clone was picked up a small number of times. CDR3 sequence reads: CASRRDTEAFF. CDR3 DNA: TGTGCCAGCAGGAGGGATACTGAAGCTTTCTTT. The chain links TRBV6-5 to TRBJ1-1; D is ambiguous. V lost 6 bases, J lost 5 bases, and 7 bases lay in between. CDR3 length: 11 residues. Germline CDR1 and CDR2: MNHEY and SVGAGI.

V gene TRBV6-1 combines with J gene TRBJ1-5; TRBD1 agrees at 7 bases. This CDR3 has 15 amino acids. The V segment lost 7 bases and the J segment 0 bases; nucleotides outside the gene matches: 6. The germline V gene has CDR1 MNHNS and CDR2 SASEGT. The chain's CDR3 is CASTPQGYSNQPQHF. The CDR3 DNA reads as TGTGCCAGCACTCCACAGGGGTATAGCAATCAGCCCCAGCATTTT.

The chain links TRBV6-5 to TRBJ2-7, with D possibly TRBD2 on 6 matching bases. Germline V lookup: CDR1 MNHEY, CDR2 SVGAGI. Trimming left V 0 bases short and J 6 bases short, with 9 bases between. The CDR3 contains 13 residues. The CDR3 spells CASSYSSGGEQYF. CDR3 nucleotide sequence: TGTGCCAGCAGTTACTCATCCGGGGGCGAGCAGTACTTC.

The CDR3 DNA reads TGCGCCAGCAGCTTGGAACAGATAAACACCGGGGAGCTGTTTTTT. Amino acid sequence: CASSLEQINTGELFF. This chain joins TRBV5-1 and TRBJ2-2, with D hard to call. Trimming pared 0 bases from V and 2 bases from J, leaving 8 bases between. Per germline, CDR1 SGHRS and CDR2 YFSETQ. The CDR3 has 15 residues.

The chain is built from TRBV2 and TRBJ2-7, with D possibly TRBD2 on 6 matching bases. The CDR3 loop spans 16 amino acids. Trimming left V 4 bases short and J 5 bases short, with 21 bases between. Germline loops: CDR1 SNHLY, CDR2 FYNNEI. CDR3 bases: TGTGCCAGCAGTGGGAGGGGATGGAATCCCCTTGACGAGCAGTACTTC. Residues: CASSGRGWNPLDEQYF.

The chain carries TRBV10-1 and TRBJ2-3, with TRBD1 matching 11 bases. CDR3 size: 15 residues. In germline, CDR1 is WNHNN, CDR2 SYGVQD (reference sequence). V gave up 6 bases and J gave up 3 bases; unmatched junction bases: 5. CDR3: CASSGGQGATDTQYF. The CDR3 bases are TGCGCCAGCAGCGGTGGACAGGGGGCAACAGATACGCAGTATTTT.

The chain carries TRBV7-2 and TRBJ1-4, with 9 bases fitting TRBD1. Germline CDR1 SGHTA, CDR2 FQGNSA. The CDR3 has 16 amino acids. Trimming at V came to 5 bases and at J to 4 bases, leaving 8 bases not matched to a gene. The CDR3 reads CASSPIVGQGNEKLFF. The DNA of the CDR3 is TGTGCCAGCAGCCCTATTGTGGGACAGGGTAATGAAAAACTGTTTTTT.

The gene calls are TRBV15 and TRBJ2-5; D gene ambiguous. Germline V gene sequence: CDR1 LNHNV, CDR2 YYDKDF (reference sequence). V lost 5 bases and J 0 bases, leaving 10 bases between the germline ends. The CDR3 runs to 14 residues. CDR3 amino acids: CATSPRRNQETQYF. The DNA for the CDR3 is TGTGCCACCAGCCCCCGCAGAAACCAAGAGACCCAGTACTTC.

This clone was seen more than once but under ten times. This rearrangement joins TRBV4-1 to TRBJ2-6; the match to TRBD1 covers 7 bases. The germline gives CDR1 MGHRA, CDR2 YSYEKL. V dropped 4 bases and J dropped 3; count of bases not matched to a gene: 3. CDR3 length: 15 residues. The CDR3 protein is CASSPDRDGANVLTF. CDR3 sequence (DNA): TGCGCCAGCAGCCCCGACAGGGATGGGGCCAACGTCCTGACTTTC.

The gene calls are TRBV18 and TRBJ1-1, with D unclear. The CDR3 has 14 residues. From germline, CDR1 is KGHSH and CDR2 LQKENI. V was clipped by 3 bases and J by 3 bases, with 11 bases between them. CDR3 bases: TGTGCCAGCTCACCGGACCCCCCGTACACTGAAGCTTTCTTT. As protein: CASSPDPPYTEAFF.

V is TRBV11-2 and J is TRBJ1-6, with TRBD1 identical over 7 bases. CDR1 and CDR2 from the germline V gene are SGHAT and FQNNGV. V lost 6 bases, J lost 10 bases, and 12 bases stayed unmatched. CDR3 length equals 15 residues. The CDR3 coding sequence is TGTGCCAGCAGGCGGACAGGCAGTCGGGGATCACCCCTCCACTTT. It translates to CASRRTGSRGSPLHF.

J is TRBJ2-2 and V is TRBV6-1; D perhaps matches TRBD1 (5 bases). The V gene's germline CDR1 is MNHNS and CDR2 SASEGT. This CDR3 spans 15 amino acids. V lost 2 bases and J lost 2, with 9 bases in between. This chain's CDR3 is CASSELRTNTGELFF. CDR3 nucleotides: TGTGCCAGCAGTGAATTAAGGACAAACACCGGGGAGCTGTTTTTT.

This clone was found once. The V gene is TRBV15, the J gene TRBJ2-3; 11 nucleotides line up with TRBD2. CDR1 is LNHNV, CDR2 YYDKDF, per germline (reference sequence). Trimming cost V 0 bases and J 4 bases; bases outside gene matches: 6. The length of the CDR3 is 17 residues. The CDR3 region has the DNA TGTGCCACCAGCAGAGAGCTTCTAGCGGGGGGTTCAGATACGCAGTATTTT. Its translation is CATSRELLAGGSDTQYF. The variable domain in full, with the rest retrieved from reference TRBV15 and TRBJ2-3, is DAMVIQNPRYQVTQFGKPVTLSCSQTLNHNVMYWYQQKSSQAPKLLFHYYDKDFNNEADTPDNFQSRRPNTSFCFLDIRSPGLGDTAMYLCATSRELLAGGSDTQYFGPGTRLTVL.

V and J are TRBV14 and TRBJ2-1; 9 nucleotides match TRBD2. The CDR3 is made up of 14 amino acids. Germline-derived CDR1 and CDR2 are SGHDN and FVKESK. V gave up 6 bases and J gave up 9 bases; unmatched junction bases: 9. CDR3 coding DNA: TGTGCCAGCAGAGACTTAGCGGGAGTAGGTGAGCAGTTCTTC. This gives the protein CASRDLAGVGEQFF.

This clone has only one observation. The genes are TRBV7-8 and TRBJ1-1, with D hard to call. The CDR3 has 13 residues. Germline V gene lookup returns CDR1 SGHVS and CDR2 FQNEAQ. V lost 5 bases, J lost 3 bases, and 10 bases lay in between. This CDR3 reads CASSRARDTEAFF. The CDR3, as DNA: TGTGCCAGCAGCCGTGCCCGGGACACTGAAGCTTTCTTT.

The chain couples TRBV7-6 to TRBJ1-4, with D perhaps matching TRBD1 (6 bases). The CDR3 consists of 16 residues. In germline, CDR1 is SGHVS, CDR2 FNYEAQ. Trimming left V 1 base short and J 7 bases short, with 16 bases between. CDR3 coding DNA: TGTGCCAGCAGCTTAGTATTAACACAGGGAGGTGAAAAACTGTTTTTT. It is translated as CASSLVLTQGGEKLFF.

The chain links TRBV6-5 to TRBJ2-2; D is undetermined. V gave up 6 bases and J gave up 2 bases, with 4 bases separating them. Per germline, CDR1 MNHEY and CDR2 SVGAGI. The CDR3 contains 12 residues. CDR3 in amino acids: CASSPNTGELFF. The CDR3 nucleotides are TGTGCCAGCAGCCCCAACACCGGGGAGCTGTTTTTT.

The V gene is TRBV14, the J gene TRBJ1-1; TRBD1 is a possible D gene (5 bases). The CDR3 totals 15 residues. CDR1 and CDR2 from the germline V gene are SGHDN and FVKESK. V gave up 1 base and J gave up 1 base, with 10 bases separating them. The CDR3 coding sequence is TGTGCCAGCAGCCAAGGGGCGGGGCGGAACACTGAAGCTTTCTTT. Translated, it gives CASSQGAGRNTEAFF.

The V and J genes are TRBV28 and TRBJ2-7, with 10 bases identical to TRBD2. Germline values: CDR1 MDHEN, CDR2 SYDVKM. The V gene end was trimmed by 6 bases and the J gene end by 1 base; junction bases not matched to a gene: 9. This CDR3 has 16 residues. The CDR3 DNA reads TGTGCCAGCAGACCCAGACTAGCGGGCCATTCCTACGAGCAGTACTTC. Translated: CASRPRLAGHSYEQYF. The full variable domain, completed using reference TRBV28 and TRBJ2-7, is DVKVTQSSRYLVKRTGEKVFLECVQDMDHENMFWYRQDPGLGLRLIYFSYDVKMKEKGDIPEGYSVSREKKERFSLILESASTNQTSMYLCASRPRLAGHSYEQYFGPGTRLTVT.

The chain carries TRBV13 and TRBJ1-1; D remains ambiguous. CDR1 is PRHDT and CDR2 is FYEKMQ in the germline V gene (reference sequence). CDR3 length: 16 residues. V lost 1 base, J lost 4 bases, and 16 bases lay in between. The CDR3 DNA reads TGTGCCAGCAGCTTAGAAAGGACTCTCGGGGTCACTGAAGCTTTCTTT. Translated: CASSLERTLGVTEAFF.

The chain employs TRBV29-1 and TRBJ2-1, with D perhaps TRBD1 (5 bases). The CDR3 covers 13 residues. V was trimmed by 8 bases and J by 5 bases, leaving 16 bases between them. Germline V gene data show CDR1 as SQVTM and CDR2 as ANQGSEA. CDR3 nucleotide sequence: TGCAGCACAGCTTTATTCAGGGACAATGAGCAGTTCTTC. This sequence encodes CSTALFRDNEQFF.